The rows below give T cell receptor beta chains drawn from one sample of a study of T cells after yellow fever vaccination. MiXCR, run by TCRdb on the 5' RACE reads, gives a single entry per CDR3 protein. This sample has approximately 610,000 distinct CDR3 sequences; less than 20% occur once, and the top ten carry roughly 17%. The sequencing here drew on PBMCs, taken 5 days after the first yellow fever vaccination. The source is a man aged 18 to 30 who received the YFV17D yellow fever vaccine. CDR3s include the opening cysteine and the closing phenylalanine or tryptophan. Each record gives: V gene, J gene, D gene, clone size, CDR3 protein, CDR3 DNA. D genes are given only for firm matches. Rows give clone size only sometimes, using once, few, many, or a class for an expanded clone.

>TRBV5-1|TRBJ2-3|.|many
CASSLEGTTDTQYF
TGCGCCAGCAGCTTGGAGGGGACCACAGATACGCAGTATTTT
>TRBV15|TRBJ1-6|.|.
CATSRGTTDSPLHF
TGTGCCACCAGCAGGGGTACCACAGATTCACCCCTCCACTTT
>TRBV12-3/TRBV12-4|TRBJ1-5|.|few
CASSRTDYSNQPQHF
TGTGCCAGCAGTCGGACGGATTATAGCAATCAGCCCCAGCATTTT
>TRBV12-3/TRBV12-4|TRBJ1-4|.|many
CARSLGGEKLFF
TGTGCCAGATCCCTGGGGGGGGAAAAACTGTTTTTT
>TRBV14|TRBJ2-2|.|few
CASSQVRGALTGELFF
TGTGCCAGCAGCCAAGTCCGGGGGGCCCTCACCGGGGAGCTGTTTTTT
>TRBV3-1|TRBJ2-5|.|.
CASSQAFGSGTQYF
TGTGCCAGCAGCCAAGCCTTCGGGTCTGGGACCCAGTACTTC
>TRBV11-1|TRBJ2-1|TRBD2|.
CASSFNLAGASSYNEQFF
TGTGCCAGCAGCTTTAACCTAGCGGGGGCCAGCTCCTACAATGAGCAGTTCTTC
>TRBV7-8|TRBJ2-7|.|few
CASSLIAGQSYEQYF
TGTGCCAGCAGCTTAATCGCAGGTCAATCCTACGAGCAGTACTTC
>TRBV20-1|TRBJ2-7|.|few
CSAKARDSSYEQYF
TGCAGTGCTAAAGCCAGAGATAGCTCCTACGAGCAGTACTTC
>TRBV7-6|TRBJ1-1|.|few
CASSSTGDGNTEAFF
TGTGCCAGCAGCTCGACCGGCGACGGTAACACTGAAGCTTTCTTT
>TRBV6-5|TRBJ1-2|.|few
CASSYSPDGNGYTF
TGTGCCAGCAGTTACTCCCCGGACGGAAATGGCTACACCTTC
>TRBV12-3/TRBV12-4|TRBJ1-1|.|.
CASSRDTQGTLAFF
TGTGCCAGCAGCCGCGATACCCAGGGGACGCTGGCTTTCTTT
>TRBV4-2|TRBJ1-5|.|.
CASSQVYSADQPQHF
TGTGCCAGCAGCCAAGTTTACTCGGCTGATCAGCCCCAGCATTTT